This T cell receptor (beta chain) was recovered during a study of T cells in Graves' hyperthyroidism and ophthalmopathy. Study-level findings and limits: Most clonotypes expanded in the thyroid (above 0.001) were also present in blood. Before onset, by a median of 6.5 months, the model predicted ophthalmopathy.

The germline gives CDR1 KGHSH, CDR2 LQKENI. Trimming took 6 bases from V and 8 from J; bases not matched to a gene: 15. CDR3 size: 16 residues. At least ten counts were recorded for this clonotype. Its antigen is as yet unknown. Amplified regions were TCR beta CDR3 sequences from RNA transcripts. Primed by the HTBI set, a first-round RT-PCR was run on the TCR CDR3. MiXCR, run by TCRdb on the multiplex PCR reads, gives a single entry per CDR3 protein. The profile covers around 520,000 distinct CDR3 sequences, with approximately 15% appearing a single time and 15% to 20% taken by the ten largest. This chain connects TRBV18 to TRBJ1-2, with 10 positions matching TRBD1. The origin of this receptor is a woman aged 18-29 years with Graves' hyperthyroidism. The sequencing sample was made of blood. The CDR3 coding sequence is TGTGCCAGCTCCCCGGGGGCGCTGACAGGGGGCTACGGCTACACCTTC. As protein: CASSPGALTGGYGYTF.